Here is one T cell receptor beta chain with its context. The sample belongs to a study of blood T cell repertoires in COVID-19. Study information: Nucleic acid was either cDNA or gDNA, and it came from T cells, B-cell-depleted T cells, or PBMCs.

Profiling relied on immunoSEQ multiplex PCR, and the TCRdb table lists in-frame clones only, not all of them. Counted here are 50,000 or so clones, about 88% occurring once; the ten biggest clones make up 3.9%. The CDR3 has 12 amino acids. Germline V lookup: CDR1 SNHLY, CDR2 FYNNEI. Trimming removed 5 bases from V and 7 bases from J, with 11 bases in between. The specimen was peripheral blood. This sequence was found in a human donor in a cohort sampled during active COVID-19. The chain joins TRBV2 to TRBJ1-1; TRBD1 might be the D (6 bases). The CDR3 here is CASSQTGLEAFF. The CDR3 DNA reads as TGTGCCAGCAGTCAGACAGGCCTTGAAGCTTTCTTT.